What follows is one T cell receptor beta chain and its context. Healthy adults negative for HIV, lacking recent acute infections or vaccinations, served as donors. This sample is drawn from a study of shared clonotypes between healthy human individuals. Study context: Each donor's CD8 memory used one plate, CD8 naive two, each CD4 subset three.

Per the germline V gene, CDR1 is ENHRY and CDR2 is SYGVKD. With 6 bases removed from V and 7 bases from J, the gap between germline ends came to 12 bases. The CDR3 length is 13 residues. Assay used: immunoSEQ multiplex PCR; TCRdb lists only in-frame clones, some missing. The table has some 2.1 million clones, 95% seen once. The receptor comes from a man between 18 and 29 years old in good health. The chain is built from TRBV10-3 and TRBJ2-2; D may be TRBD2 (6 bases). The sample consisted of naive CD4+ T cells sorted from blood. The subset: CD45RA+ positively selected. This CDR3 reads CAISGVGGGELFF. For the CDR3, the DNA is TGTGCCATCAGCGGGGTGGGAGGCGGGGAGCTGTTTTTT.